This T cell receptor beta chain is drawn from a study of T cell responses to AZD1222 COVID-19 vaccine. Only in-frame clones appear in the TCRdb table, and some are missing; sequencing was by immunoSEQ multiplex PCR. The table has some 130,000 clones, around 93% seen once. Study-wide results and limits: The peak T cell response came first, and repertoires were sampled only after it. Spike-specific TCR breadth rose after two AZD1222 doses, and depth rose as well. Clonal diversity was possibly underestimated, and white British individuals and females predominated among donors.

Concerning this clone: Its antigen is not known.

V was trimmed by 2 bases and J by 8 bases, leaving 12 bases between them. Germline V gene sequence: CDR1 SGHTA, CDR2 FQGTGA. The CDR3 contains 13 residues. The starting material was peripheral blood, obtained 28 days after the second AZD1222 dose. The chain carries TRBV7-3 and TRBJ1-1, with D possibly TRBD1 on 5 matching bases. The receptor was isolated from an adult who received the AZD1222 COVID-19 vaccine. The CDR3 coding sequence is TGTGCCAGCAGCTTAGTCGTCACAGGAGAAGCTTTCTTT. Translating gives CASSLVVTGEAFF.